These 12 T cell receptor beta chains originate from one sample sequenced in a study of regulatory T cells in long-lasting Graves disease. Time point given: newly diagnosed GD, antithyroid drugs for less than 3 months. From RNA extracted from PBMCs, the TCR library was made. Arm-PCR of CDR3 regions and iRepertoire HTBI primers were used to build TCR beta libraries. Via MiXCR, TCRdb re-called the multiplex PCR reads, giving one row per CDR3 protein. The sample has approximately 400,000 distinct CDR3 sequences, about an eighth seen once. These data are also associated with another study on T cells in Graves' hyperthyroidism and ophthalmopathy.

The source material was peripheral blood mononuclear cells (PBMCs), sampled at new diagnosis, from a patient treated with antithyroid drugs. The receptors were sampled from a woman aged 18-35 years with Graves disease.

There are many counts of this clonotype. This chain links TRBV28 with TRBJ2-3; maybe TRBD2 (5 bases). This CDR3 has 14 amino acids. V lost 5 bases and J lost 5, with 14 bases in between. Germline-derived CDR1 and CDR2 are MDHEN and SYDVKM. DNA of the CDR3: TGTGCCAGCAGTCCTCCGGGATCCGGAGATACGCAGTATTTT. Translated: CASSPPGSGDTQYF.

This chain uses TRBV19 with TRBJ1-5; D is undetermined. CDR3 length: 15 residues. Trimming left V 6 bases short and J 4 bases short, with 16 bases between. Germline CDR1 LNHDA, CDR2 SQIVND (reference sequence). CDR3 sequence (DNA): TGTGCCAGTAGCACACCTTCAATTAAGAATCAGCCCCAGCATTTT. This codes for CASSTPSIKNQPQHF.

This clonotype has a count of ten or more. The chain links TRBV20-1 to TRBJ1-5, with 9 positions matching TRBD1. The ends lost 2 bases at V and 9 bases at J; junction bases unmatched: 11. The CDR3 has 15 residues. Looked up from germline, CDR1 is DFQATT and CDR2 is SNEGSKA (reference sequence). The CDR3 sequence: CSARPPGTGSGPQHF. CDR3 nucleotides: TGCAGTGCTAGACCACCCGGGACAGGGTCTGGGCCCCAGCATTTT.

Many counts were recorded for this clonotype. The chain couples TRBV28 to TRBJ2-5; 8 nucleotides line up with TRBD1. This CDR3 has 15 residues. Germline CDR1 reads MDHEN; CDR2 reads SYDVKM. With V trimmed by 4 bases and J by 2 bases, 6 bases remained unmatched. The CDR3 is CASSYLRDRQETQYF. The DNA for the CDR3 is TGTGCCAGCAGTTATTTACGGGACAGGCAAGAGACCCAGTACTTC.

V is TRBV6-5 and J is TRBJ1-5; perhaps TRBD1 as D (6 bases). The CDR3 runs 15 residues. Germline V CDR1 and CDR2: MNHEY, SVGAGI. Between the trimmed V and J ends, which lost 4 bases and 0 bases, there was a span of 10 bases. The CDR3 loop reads CASSSVTGSNQPQHF. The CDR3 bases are TGTGCCAGCAGTTCCGTGACAGGTAGCAATCAGCCCCAGCATTTT.

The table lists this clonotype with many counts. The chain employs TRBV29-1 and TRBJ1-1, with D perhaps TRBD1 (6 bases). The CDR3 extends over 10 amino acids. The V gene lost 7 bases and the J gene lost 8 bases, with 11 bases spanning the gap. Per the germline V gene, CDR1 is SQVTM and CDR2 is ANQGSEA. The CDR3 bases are TGCAGCGGAACCACAGGGGAAGCTTTCTTT. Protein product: CSGTTGEAFF.

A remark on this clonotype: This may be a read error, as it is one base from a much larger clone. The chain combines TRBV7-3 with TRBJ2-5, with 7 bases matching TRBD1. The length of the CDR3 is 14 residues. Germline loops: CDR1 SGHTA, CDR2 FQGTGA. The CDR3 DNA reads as TGTGCCAGCGGCTTAGACAGGGCCCAAGAGACCCAGTACTTC. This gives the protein CASGLDRAQETQYF.

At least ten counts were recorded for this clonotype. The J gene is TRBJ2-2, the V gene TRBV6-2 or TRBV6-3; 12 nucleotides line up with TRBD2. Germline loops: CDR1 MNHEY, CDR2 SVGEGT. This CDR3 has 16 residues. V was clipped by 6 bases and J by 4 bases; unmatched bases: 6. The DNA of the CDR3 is TGTGCCAGCAGCCAAACTAGCGGGAGGCCCACCGGGGAGCTGTTTTTT. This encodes CASSQTSGRPTGELFF.

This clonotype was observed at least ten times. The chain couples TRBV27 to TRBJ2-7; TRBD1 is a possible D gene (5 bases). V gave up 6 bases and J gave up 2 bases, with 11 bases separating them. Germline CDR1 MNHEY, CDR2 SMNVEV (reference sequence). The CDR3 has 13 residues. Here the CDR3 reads CASRAGSAYEQYF. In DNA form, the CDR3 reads TGTGCCAGCAGGGCAGGGTCCGCCTACGAGCAGTACTTC.

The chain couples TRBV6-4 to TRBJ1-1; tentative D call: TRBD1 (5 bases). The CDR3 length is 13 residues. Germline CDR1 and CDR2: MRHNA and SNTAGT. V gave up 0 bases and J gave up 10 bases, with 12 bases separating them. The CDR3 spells CASSDSTGARAFF. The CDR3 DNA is TGTGCCAGCAGTGACTCGACTGGGGCGCGAGCTTTCTTT.

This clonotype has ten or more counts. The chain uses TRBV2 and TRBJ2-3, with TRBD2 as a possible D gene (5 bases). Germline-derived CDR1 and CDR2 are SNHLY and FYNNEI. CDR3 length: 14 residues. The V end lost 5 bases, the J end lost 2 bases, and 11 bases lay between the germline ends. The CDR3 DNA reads TGTGCCAGCAGTCTTAGCGAGTTCACAGATACGCAGTATTTT. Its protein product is CASSLSEFTDTQYF.

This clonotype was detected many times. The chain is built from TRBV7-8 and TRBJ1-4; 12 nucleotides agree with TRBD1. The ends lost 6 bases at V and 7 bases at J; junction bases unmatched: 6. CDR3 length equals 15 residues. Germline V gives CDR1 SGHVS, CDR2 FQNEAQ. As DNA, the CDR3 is TGTGCCAGCAGGCCCCGGGACAGGGGGCGTGAAAAACTGTTTTTT. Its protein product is CASRPRDRGREKLFF.